Listed below are T cell receptor beta chains from one sample, sequenced in a study of shared clonotypes between healthy human individuals. Clones were read by immunoSEQ multiplex PCR, and TCRdb kept only the in-frame ones, dropping some. The sample lists 900,000 to 1,200,000 clones; 78% were seen once. Input material: memory CD4+ T cells from PBMCs. The source of these receptors is a man aged 18-30 years in good health. Some clones in this sample may be carry-over from other donors' samples. The conserved cysteine and the conserved F or W are not part of the CDR3 here.

v_gene,j_gene,CDR3aa
TRBV5-1,TRBJ2-1,ASSLGGAYNEQF
TRBV6-5,TRBJ2-7,ASSPPGGSYEQY
TRBV6-6,TRBJ2-2,ASSYPPGVLGELF
TRBV7-9,TRBJ2-6,ASSLGKFSGANVLT
TRBV19,TRBJ2-3,ASNWGVLDTQY
TRBV7-2,-,ASSFSNTGELF
TRBV28,TRBJ2-1,ASSLWAGNSYNEQF
TRBV18,TRBJ2-3,ASSPGPGTDTQY
TRBV11-1,TRBJ2-7,ASSPDRYEQY
TRBV2,TRBJ2-2,ASSILRRSGYGSAGELF
TRBV9,TRBJ2-3,ASSVGGSNTDTQY
TRBV7-2,TRBJ1-2,ASSPGGAGVGYGYT
TRBV11-3,TRBJ2-1,ASSLREGSYNEQF
TRBV10-3,TRBJ1-5,AISVDLSNQPQH
TRBV7-9,TRBJ1-2,ASSLLRGEGGYT
TRBV2,TRBJ1-1,ASNSGQNTEAF
TRBV29-1,TRBJ2-6,SVVAATDSGANVLT
TRBV28,TRBJ2-7,AKGRSSYEQY
TRBV5-1,TRBJ2-1,ASSQGSGTGGNEQF
TRBV6-6,TRBJ1-2,ASSYARGKANYGYT